These 27 T cell receptor beta chains share one sample of origin, sequenced in a study of T-cell memory formation after mild COVID-19. MiXCR, applied by TCRdb to the 5' RACE reads, yields one record per CDR3 protein. The sample shows about 130,000 distinct CDR3 sequences, approximately 5.9% of them seen only once. The specimen sequenced was PBMCs or a T cell subset sorted from them (not recorded which). The source of these receptors is an adult woman who had mild COVID-19 (a few samples of this study predate the infection). Cell type and time point are not known.

The rearrangement links TRBV5-4 to TRBJ1-1; D call uncertain. CDR3 length equals 13 residues. Trimming left V 3 bases short and J 7 bases short, with 13 bases between. CDR1 is SGHNT, CDR2 YYREEE, per germline (reference sequence). The CDR3 sequence: CASSSLVTLEAFF. CDR3 nucleotide sequence: TGTGCCAGCAGCTCCCTCGTCACACTTGAAGCTTTCTTT.

Only a few counts were recorded for this clonotype. The DNA for the CDR3 is TGTGCCAGCAGCCAAGGGTTTGATACGCAGTATTTT. Translating it yields CASSQGFDTQYF. The chain combines TRBV7-3 with TRBJ2-3, with D uncertain. Trimming pared 5 bases from V and 6 bases from J, leaving 9 bases between. This CDR3 is 12 amino acids long. In germline, CDR1 is SGHTA, CDR2 FQGTGA.

In this sample, this clonotype turned up a few times. The chain recombines TRBV9 with TRBJ2-5; 9 positions agree with TRBD2. This CDR3 comprises 16 residues. Trimming removed 10 bases from V and 5 bases from J; junction bases left unmatched: 18. The germline V gene encodes CDR1 SGDLS and CDR2 YYNGEE. CDR3 loop: CASQARGGGARETQYF. The CDR3 bases are TGTGCCTCCCAAGCTCGGGGCGGGGGGGCCAGGGAGACCCAGTACTTC.

This clonotype has only a few counts. The chain carries TRBV20-1 and TRBJ2-3; D possibly corresponds to TRBD1 (6 bases). The ends were cut back, 0 bases at V and 4 bases at J, with 14 bases in the middle. The CDR3 loop spans 15 amino acids. CDR1 is DFQATT, CDR2 SNEGSKA, per germline (reference sequence). The CDR3 nucleotides are TGCAGTGCTAGAGATCAGGCCAGGGGTGCAGATACGCAGTATTTT. Translation: CSARDQARGADTQYF.

This clonotype was observed at least ten times. The chain combines TRBV20-1 with TRBJ2-4; unclear D gene. The CDR3 is 12 amino acids. V was shortened by 1 base and J by 7 bases, with 8 bases between the two germline ends. Germline CDR1 is DFQATT and CDR2 is SNEGSKA (reference sequence). CDR3 protein: CSARASNNIQYF. DNA for the CDR3: TGCAGTGCTAGAGCCAGCAATAACATTCAGTACTTC.

This clonotype has a count of ten or more. The J gene is TRBJ2-2, the V gene TRBV5-1; no clear D gene. Germline CDR1 is SGHRS and CDR2 is YFSETQ. CDR3 size: 15 residues. V was clipped by 4 bases and J by 1 base, with 11 bases between them. The CDR3 protein is CASSAAWGNTGELFF. DNA for the CDR3: TGCGCCAGCAGCGCGGCTTGGGGGAACACCGGGGAGCTGTTTTTT.

This clonotype was detected a few times. V gene TRBV5-5 combines with J gene TRBJ1-1; 8 nucleotides align to TRBD1. Germline V gene data show CDR1 as SGHKS and CDR2 as YYEKEE (reference sequence). After removal of 3 bases from V and 0 bases from J, the junction contained 10 bases not matched to a gene. The CDR3 runs to 17 residues. CDR3 in amino acids: CASSSRILTGVNTEAFF. Written as DNA, the CDR3 is TGTGCCAGCAGCTCCCGCATACTGACAGGGGTGAACACTGAAGCTTTCTTT.

This clonotype appeared a few times. The V call is TRBV20-1, the J call TRBJ2-5; 7 bases map to TRBD1. The germline V gene encodes CDR1 DFQATT and CDR2 SNEGSKA (reference sequence). The CDR3 length is 14 residues. After removal of 0 bases from V and 5 bases from J, the junction contained 6 bases not matched to a gene. The CDR3 DNA is TGCAGTGCTAGAGATAGGGGCAGGGGGGAGACCCAGTACTTC. This encodes CSARDRGRGETQYF.

This clonotype came up many times. The chain links TRBV6-5 to TRBJ2-7; 7 bases map to TRBD1. V gave up 8 bases and J gave up 3 bases; unmatched junction bases: 1. CDR1 and CDR2 from the germline V gene are MNHEY and SVGAGI. The CDR3 totals 11 residues. For the CDR3, the DNA is TGTGCCAGCTCAGGGGGCTACGAGCAGTACTTC. Protein product: CASSGGYEQYF.

This clonotype was observed many times. The chain employs TRBV7-9 and TRBJ2-7; D not resolved. The CDR3 has 13 residues. Per germline, CDR1 SEHNR and CDR2 FQNEAQ (reference sequence). V lost 0 bases, J lost 13 bases, and 16 bases lay in between. This CDR3 reads CASSLAGGPLYYF. The CDR3 region has the DNA TGTGCCAGCAGCTTAGCTGGCGGCCCCCTGTATTACTTC.

The chain carries TRBV2 and TRBJ2-3; D is unclear. V was trimmed by 3 bases and J by 1 base, leaving 5 bases between them. The germline gives CDR1 SNHLY, CDR2 FYNNEI. The CDR3 length is 13 residues. The CDR3 loop reads CASSELGTDTQYF. The DNA for the CDR3 is TGTGCCAGCAGTGAGTTGGGCACAGATACGCAGTATTTT.

This clonotype was seen ten or more times. The genes are TRBV7-3 and TRBJ1-6; perhaps TRBD1 as D (5 bases). Trimming pared 5 bases from V and 10 bases from J, leaving 15 bases between. The CDR3 totals 14 residues. CDR1 and CDR2 (germline): SGHTA, FQGTGA. Written as DNA, the CDR3 is TGTGCCAGCAGCAGGGACCCGCAAGGGTCACCCCTCCACTTT. This codes for CASSRDPQGSPLHF.

V gene TRBV27 combines with J gene TRBJ1-1; a weak D match, TRBD1 (6 bases). V gave up 8 bases and J gave up 5 bases, with 18 bases separating them. The CDR3 spans 14 residues. Germline-derived CDR1 and CDR2 are MNHEY and SMNVEV (reference sequence). CDR3 nucleotides: TGTGCCAGCGTGAGTTGGGGGCTGCGGACTGAAGCTTTCTTT. Translated, it gives CASVSWGLRTEAFF.

The genes are TRBV11-1 and TRBJ2-5; TRBD2 matches 9 bases. The CDR3 consists of 17 residues. Germline-derived CDR1 and CDR2 are SGHAT and FQDESV (reference sequence). The V segment lost 2 bases and the J segment 5 bases; nucleotides outside the gene matches: 12. The CDR3: CASSLPSAGGPVETQYF. DNA for the CDR3: TGTGCCAGCAGCTTACCCTCTGCGGGGGGGCCGGTGGAGACCCAGTACTTC.

This clonotype has a count of ten or more. V usage is TRBV20-1 and J usage is TRBJ1-4, with TRBD1 identical over 11 bases. The CDR3 contains 15 residues. Germline CDR1 and CDR2: DFQATT and SNEGSKA (reference sequence). V lost 7 bases and J lost 7; bases outside the gene matches: 11. The CDR3 spells CSVSGRGTGGEKLFF. DNA of the CDR3: TGCAGTGTTTCAGGACGCGGGACAGGGGGTGAAAAACTGTTTTTT.

This clonotype was seen a few times. The chain recombines TRBV5-1 with TRBJ2-5; tentative D call: TRBD2 (5 bases). Germline CDR1 SGHRS, CDR2 YFSETQ. The CDR3 extends over 13 amino acids. Trimming cost V 0 bases and J 7 bases, with 10 bases left between them. The CDR3 loop is CASSLEDRGTQYF. The CDR3 bases are TGCGCCAGCAGCTTGGAGGACCGGGGGACCCAGTACTTC.

The chain links TRBV7-9 to TRBJ1-3; no firm D call. The CDR3 is made up of 16 amino acids. Germline loops: CDR1 SEHNR, CDR2 FQNEAQ (reference sequence). Trimming stripped 4 bases from V and 0 bases from J, with 13 bases between. As DNA, the CDR3 is TGTGCCAGCAGCTCGACCTCCCGGGGCTCTGGAAACACCATATATTTT. Its protein product is CASSSTSRGSGNTIYF.

This clonotype was seen many times. The chain employs TRBV20-1 and TRBJ2-1; 10 bases are shared with TRBD2. The CDR3 runs 17 residues. Germline assignment: CDR1 DFQATT and CDR2 SNEGSKA (reference sequence). J was trimmed by 0 bases and V by 6 bases; bases with no gene match: 11. As DNA, the CDR3 is TGCAGTGCCCCACTAGCGGGATCATTAAGCTCCTACAATGAGCAGTTCTTC. Encoded protein: CSAPLAGSLSSYNEQFF.

The chain recombines TRBV7-2 with TRBJ2-7; D remains ambiguous. The germline V gene encodes CDR1 SGHTA and CDR2 FQGNSA. Trimming cost V 1 base and J 7 bases, with 11 bases left between them. The CDR3 sequence is 13 residues long. The CDR3 protein is CASSLEARREQYF. DNA for the CDR3: TGTGCCAGCAGCTTAGAAGCGCGCAGGGAGCAGTACTTC.

The table lists this clonotype with a few counts. The V call is TRBV30, the J call TRBJ2-7; the D gene is possibly TRBD1 (5 bases). From germline, CDR1 is GTSNPN and CDR2 SVGIG (reference sequence). Between the trimmed V and J ends, which lost 5 bases and 0 bases, there was a span of 11 bases. This CDR3 comprises 13 residues. The CDR3 nucleotides are TGTGCCTGGGAAGGACACCGCTCCTACGAGCAGTACTTC. Translating gives CAWEGHRSYEQYF. Combining the CDR3 with reference TRBV30 and TRBJ2-7 gives the whole variable domain SQTIHQWPATLVQPVGSPLSLECTVEGTSNPNLYWYRQAAGRGLQLLFYSVGIGQISSEVPQNLSASRPQDRQFILSSKKLLLSDSGFYLCAWEGHRSYEQYFGPGTRLTVT.

The chain carries TRBV18 and TRBJ2-3; TRBD1 or TRBD2 may be the D gene (6 bases each). The CDR3 runs 15 residues. Germline assignment: CDR1 KGHSH and CDR2 LQKENI. Trimming pared 4 bases from V and 2 bases from J, leaving 13 bases between. CDR3 in DNA: TGTGCCAGCTCACGCGCGGGACACCTCACAGATACGCAGTATTTT. This translates into CASSRAGHLTDTQYF.

Ten or more counts support this clonotype. The genes are TRBV7-9 and TRBJ2-7; TRBD2 aligns across 8 bases. V shed 2 bases and J 2 bases; nucleotides not matched to a gene: 2. This CDR3 has 14 residues. Germline-derived CDR1 and CDR2 are SEHNR and FQNEAQ (reference sequence). CDR3 region: CASSLSGGAYEQYF. CDR3 bases: TGTGCCAGCAGCTTATCCGGGGGGGCCTACGAGCAGTACTTC.

In this sample, this clonotype turned up a few times. This chain connects TRBV7-9 to TRBJ2-2; no clear D gene. Germline lookup yields CDR1 SEHNR and CDR2 FQNEAQ (reference sequence). The CDR3 consists of 15 residues. V lost 6 bases and J 2 bases, leaving 13 bases between the germline ends. CDR3 in amino acids: CASRPRSLNTGELFF. The DNA for the CDR3 is TGTGCCAGCAGACCGAGGTCTTTAAACACCGGGGAGCTGTTTTTT.

This clonotype was found many times. The V call is TRBV29-1, the J call TRBJ1-3, with D possibly TRBD1 on 6 matching bases. The germline gives CDR1 SQVTM, CDR2 ANQGSEA. CDR3 length: 14 residues. With 6 bases removed from V and 0 bases from J, the gap between germline ends came to 12 bases. The CDR3 reads CSVIDRRSGNTIYF. CDR3 DNA: TGCAGCGTCATTGACAGGCGCTCTGGAAACACCATATATTTT.

This clonotype was recorded many times. The gene calls are TRBV5-1 and TRBJ2-5, with D tentatively TRBD1 (5 bases). The ends were cut back, 4 bases at V and 2 bases at J, with 15 bases in the middle. The CDR3 is 15 residues long. Germline V gene sequence: CDR1 SGHRS, CDR2 YFSETQ. The CDR3 bases are TGCGCCAGCAGCCCTCTTTACAGGACGCAAGAGACCCAGTACTTC. Translating gives CASSPLYRTQETQYF. Full variable domain (outside the CDR3, taken from reference TRBV5-1 and TRBJ2-5): KAGVTQTPRYLIKTRGQQVTLSCSPISGHRSVSWYQQTPGQGLQFLFEYFSETQRNKGNFPGRFSGRQFSNSRSEMNVSTLELGDSALYLCASSPLYRTQETQYFGPGTRLLVL.

This chain joins TRBV3-1 and TRBJ1-2, with D possibly TRBD1 on 5 matching bases. The CDR3 has 14 residues. The V gene lost 4 bases and the J gene lost 4 bases, with 13 bases spanning the gap. Germline V gene data show CDR1 as LGHDT and CDR2 as YNNKEL (reference sequence). In nucleotides, the CDR3 is TGTGCCAGCAGCCCGCGGGGCCCCAGCTATGGCTACACCTTC. It codes for CASSPRGPSYGYTF.

This clonotype was counted a few times. The rearrangement joins TRBV12-3 or TRBV12-4 to TRBJ1-1; D is unresolved. Trimming shortened V by 1 base and J by 11 bases, and 14 bases separated the two germline ends. The CDR3 has 13 amino acids. Here the CDR3 reads CASSLGVIGRAFF. CDR3 nucleotide sequence: TGTGCCAGCAGTTTAGGCGTCATCGGGCGGGCTTTCTTT.